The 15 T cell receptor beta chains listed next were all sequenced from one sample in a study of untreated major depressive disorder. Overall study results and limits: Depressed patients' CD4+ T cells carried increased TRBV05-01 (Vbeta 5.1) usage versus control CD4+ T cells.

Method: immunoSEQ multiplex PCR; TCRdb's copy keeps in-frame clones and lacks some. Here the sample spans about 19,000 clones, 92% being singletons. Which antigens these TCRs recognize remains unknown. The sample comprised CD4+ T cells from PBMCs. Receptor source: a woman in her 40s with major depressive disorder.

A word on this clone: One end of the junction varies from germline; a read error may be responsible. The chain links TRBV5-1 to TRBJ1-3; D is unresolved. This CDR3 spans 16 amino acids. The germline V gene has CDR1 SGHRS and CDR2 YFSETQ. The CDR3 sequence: CASSLGLLVSGNTIYF. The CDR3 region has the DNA TGCGCCAGCAGTTTGGGCCTCCTCGTCTCTGGAAACACCATATATTTT.

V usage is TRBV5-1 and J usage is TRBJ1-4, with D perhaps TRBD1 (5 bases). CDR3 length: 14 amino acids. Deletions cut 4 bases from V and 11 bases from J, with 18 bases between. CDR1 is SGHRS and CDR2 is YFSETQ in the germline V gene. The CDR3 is CASSADTLFRKLFF. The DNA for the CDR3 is TGCGCCAGCAGCGCGGACACGCTCTTTCGGAAACTGTTTTTT.

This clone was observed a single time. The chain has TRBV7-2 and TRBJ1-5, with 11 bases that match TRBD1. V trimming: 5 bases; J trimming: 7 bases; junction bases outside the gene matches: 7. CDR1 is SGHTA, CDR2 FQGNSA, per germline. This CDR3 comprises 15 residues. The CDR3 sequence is CASSPGTGGRQPQHF. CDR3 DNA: TGTGCCAGCAGCCCCGGGACAGGGGGAAGGCAGCCCCAGCATTTT.

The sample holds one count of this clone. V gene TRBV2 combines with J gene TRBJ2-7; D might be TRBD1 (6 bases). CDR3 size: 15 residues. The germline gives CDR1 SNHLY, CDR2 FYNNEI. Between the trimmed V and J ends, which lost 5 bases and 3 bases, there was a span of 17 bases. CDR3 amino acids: CASSSRTARYYEQYF. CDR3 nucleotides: TGTGCCAGCAGTTCTAGGACAGCACGATACTACGAGCAGTACTTC. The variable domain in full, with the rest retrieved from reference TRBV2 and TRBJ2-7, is EPEVTQTPSHQVTQMGQEVILRCVPISNHLYFYWYRQILGQKVEFLVSFYNNEISEKSEIFDDQFSVERPDGSNFTLKIRSTKLEDSAMYFCASSSRTARYYEQYFGPGTRLTVT.

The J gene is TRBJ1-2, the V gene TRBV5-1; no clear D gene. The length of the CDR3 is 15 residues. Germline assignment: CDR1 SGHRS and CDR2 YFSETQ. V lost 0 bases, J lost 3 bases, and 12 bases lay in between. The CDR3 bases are TGCGCCAGCAGCTTGGGAGTAGCGTCCGACTATGGCTACACCTTC. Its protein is CASSLGVASDYGYTF.

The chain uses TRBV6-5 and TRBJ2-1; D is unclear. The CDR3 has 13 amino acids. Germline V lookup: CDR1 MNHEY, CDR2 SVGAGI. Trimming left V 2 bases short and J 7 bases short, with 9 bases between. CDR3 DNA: TGTGCCAGCAGTTACCGTGGCGTAAATGAGCAGTTCTTC. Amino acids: CASSYRGVNEQFF.

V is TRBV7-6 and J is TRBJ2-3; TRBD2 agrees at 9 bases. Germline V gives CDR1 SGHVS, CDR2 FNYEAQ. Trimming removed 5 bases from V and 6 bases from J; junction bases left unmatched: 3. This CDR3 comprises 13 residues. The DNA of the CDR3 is TGTGCCAGCAGCGTAACTAGCGGGGATACGCAGTATTTT. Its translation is CASSVTSGDTQYF. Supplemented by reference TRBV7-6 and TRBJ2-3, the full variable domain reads GAGVSQSPRYKVTKRGQDVALRCDPISGHVSLYWYRQALGQGPEFLTYFNYEAQQDKSGLPNDRFSAERPEGSISTLTIQRTEQRDSAMYRCASSVTSGDTQYFGPGTRLTVL.

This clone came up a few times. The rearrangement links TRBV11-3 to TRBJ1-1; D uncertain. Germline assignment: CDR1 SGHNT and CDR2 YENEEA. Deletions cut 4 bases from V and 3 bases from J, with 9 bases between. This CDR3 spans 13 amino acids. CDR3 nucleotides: TGTGCCAGCAGCTACATGTTGGACACTGAAGCTTTCTTT. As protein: CASSYMLDTEAFF.

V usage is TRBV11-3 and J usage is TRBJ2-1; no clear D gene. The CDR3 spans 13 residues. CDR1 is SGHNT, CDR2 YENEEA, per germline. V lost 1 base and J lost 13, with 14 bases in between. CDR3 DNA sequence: TGTGCCAGCAGCTTAGTTAGGTCGTCAGACCAGTTCTTC. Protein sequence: CASSLVRSSDQFF.

CDR3 protein: CASWRGTKETQYF. The DNA for the CDR3 is TGTGCCAGTTGGCGGGGGACCAAAGAGACCCAGTACTTC. The chain combines TRBV2 with TRBJ2-5; 7 nucleotides align to TRBD2. Trimming took 9 bases from V and 3 from J; bases not matched to a gene: 7. CDR3 length: 13 residues. Germline loops: CDR1 SNHLY, CDR2 FYNNEI.

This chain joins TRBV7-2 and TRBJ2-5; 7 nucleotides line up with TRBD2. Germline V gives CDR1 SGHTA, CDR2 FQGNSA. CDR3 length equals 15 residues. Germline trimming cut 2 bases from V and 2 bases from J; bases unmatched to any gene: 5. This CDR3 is CASSLMGRGQETQYF. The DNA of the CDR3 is TGTGCCAGCAGCTTAATGGGGCGGGGGCAAGAGACCCAGTACTTC.

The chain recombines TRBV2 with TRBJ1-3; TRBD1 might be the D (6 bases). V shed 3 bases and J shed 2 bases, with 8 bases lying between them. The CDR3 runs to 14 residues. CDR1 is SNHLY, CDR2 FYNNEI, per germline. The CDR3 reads CASSERGAGNTIYF. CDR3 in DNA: TGTGCCAGCAGTGAGAGGGGGGCTGGAAACACCATATATTTT.

CDR3: CASSSSGGAETQYF. DNA for the CDR3: TGCGCCAGCAGTTCCTCAGGGGGCGCCGAGACCCAGTACTTC. The rearrangement links TRBV5-1 to TRBJ2-5; 8 nucleotides match TRBD1. CDR3 size: 14 residues. V was pared by 5 bases and J by 5 bases, with 8 bases of the junction left unmatched. Germline V gives CDR1 SGHRS, CDR2 YFSETQ.

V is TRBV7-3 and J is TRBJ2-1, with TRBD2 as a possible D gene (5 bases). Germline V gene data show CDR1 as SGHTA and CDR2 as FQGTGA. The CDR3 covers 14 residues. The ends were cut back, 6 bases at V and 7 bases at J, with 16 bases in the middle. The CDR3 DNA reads TGTGCCAGCAGTAAATCGGGGTCCACAAATGAGCAGTTCTTC. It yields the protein CASSKSGSTNEQFF.

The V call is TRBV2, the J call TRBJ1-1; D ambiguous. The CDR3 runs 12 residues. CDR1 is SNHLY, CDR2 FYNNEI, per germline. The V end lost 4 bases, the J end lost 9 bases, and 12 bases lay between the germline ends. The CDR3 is CASSGRRWQAFF. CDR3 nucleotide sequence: TGTGCCAGCAGTGGTCGACGCTGGCAAGCTTTCTTT.